The next 7 T cell receptor beta chains were all read from a single sample in a study of CD8+ T cells in alopecia areata. Following extraction, RNA underwent reverse transcription to cDNA, which served as the sequencing template. TCRdb's table, derived via immunoSEQ multiplex PCR, lists solely in-frame clones and lacks some. The sample gives some 120,000 clones, roughly three fifths of which show up once; approximately 12% is in the top ten. Treatment in this sample: oral pan-JAK inhibitor, 5-10 mg twice daily. The sample consisted of CD8+ T cells sorted from blood, taken at week 24, from a patient treated with tofacitinib. These receptor sequences come from a human donor with alopecia areata.

J is TRBJ2-1 and V is TRBV14; D is ambiguous. Trimming pared 2 bases from V and 1 base from J, leaving 6 bases between. The CDR3 totals 14 residues. The germline V gene has CDR1 SGHDN and CDR2 FVKESK. The CDR3 DNA follows: TGTGCCAGCAGCCAATTTGTGTCCTACAATGAGCAGTTCTTC. This codes for CASSQFVSYNEQFF.

This chain joins TRBV30 and TRBJ2-1; perhaps TRBD2 as D (7 bases). The CDR3 consists of 13 residues. V lost 0 bases and J 9 bases, leaving 12 bases between the germline ends. Per germline, CDR1 GTSNPN and CDR2 SVGIG (reference sequence). In nucleotides, the CDR3 is TGTGCCTGGAGTGTTGGGGGGGGCCTTGAGCAGTTCTTC. Translation: CAWSVGGGLEQFF.

The J gene is TRBJ1-4, the V gene TRBV18; D uncertain. V shed 2 bases and J shed 2 bases, with 15 bases lying between them. This CDR3 is built from 17 residues. Germline loops: CDR1 KGHSH, CDR2 LQKENI. The CDR3 sequence is CASSPGLYSATNEKLFF. For the CDR3, the DNA is TGTGCCAGCTCACCAGGCCTTTACTCGGCCACTAATGAAAAACTGTTTTTT.

V and J are TRBV4-1 and TRBJ1-2; D ambiguous. The CDR3 covers 17 residues. Germline V lookup: CDR1 MGHRA, CDR2 YSYEKL. The V end was cut by 0 bases, the J end by 0 bases, with 14 bases between. The CDR3 region has the DNA TGCGCCAGCAGCCAAGATTTCAGAGGGAACGCTAACTATGGCTACACCTTC. Its translation: CASSQDFRGNANYGYTF.

The chain is built from TRBV23-1 and TRBJ1-2, with D uncertain. TRBV23-1 is designated an ORF whose function remains uncertain. V was cut by 7 bases and J by 0 bases, with 9 bases left in between. The CDR3 loop spans 13 amino acids. CDR3 DNA sequence: TGCGCCAGCATGGGCAGTTCTAACTATGGCTACACCTTC. Translating gives CASMGSSNYGYTF.

The chain employs TRBV9 and TRBJ1-2; D gene unclear. CDR3 length: 14 amino acids. V gave up 0 bases and J gave up 7 bases, with 13 bases separating them. CDR1 is SGDLS and CDR2 is YYNGEE in the germline V gene. This CDR3 reads CASSVDGPYVGYTF. In DNA, the CDR3 is TGTGCCAGCAGCGTAGATGGACCGTATGTTGGCTACACCTTC.

The rearrangement joins TRBV15 to TRBJ2-2, with unresolved D. This CDR3 contains 13 residues. The germline V and J ends were trimmed by 1 base and 6 bases, with 6 bases remaining between them. The germline gives CDR1 LNHNV, CDR2 YYDKDF (reference sequence). CDR3 nucleotides: TGTGCCACCAGCAGAGCCGGGTCCGGGGAGCTGTTTTTT. Translation: CATSRAGSGELFF.